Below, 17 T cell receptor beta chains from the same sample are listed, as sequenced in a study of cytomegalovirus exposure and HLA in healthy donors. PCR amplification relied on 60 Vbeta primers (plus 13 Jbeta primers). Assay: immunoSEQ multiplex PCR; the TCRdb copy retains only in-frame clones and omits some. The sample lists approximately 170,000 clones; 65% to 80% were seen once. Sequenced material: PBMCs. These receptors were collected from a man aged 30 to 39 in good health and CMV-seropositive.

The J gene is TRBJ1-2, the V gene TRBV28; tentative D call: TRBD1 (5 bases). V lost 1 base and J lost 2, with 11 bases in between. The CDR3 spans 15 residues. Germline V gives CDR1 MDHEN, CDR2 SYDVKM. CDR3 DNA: TGTGCCAGCAGTTTATCGGCGGGGCCAAACTATGGCTACACCTTC. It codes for CASSLSAGPNYGYTF.

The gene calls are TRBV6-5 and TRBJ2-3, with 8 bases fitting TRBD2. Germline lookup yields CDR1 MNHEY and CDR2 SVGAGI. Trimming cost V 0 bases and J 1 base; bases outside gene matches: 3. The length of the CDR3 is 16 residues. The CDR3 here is CASSYSPRGGTDTQYF. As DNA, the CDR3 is TGTGCCAGCAGTTACTCCCCGCGGGGGGGCACAGATACGCAGTATTTT.

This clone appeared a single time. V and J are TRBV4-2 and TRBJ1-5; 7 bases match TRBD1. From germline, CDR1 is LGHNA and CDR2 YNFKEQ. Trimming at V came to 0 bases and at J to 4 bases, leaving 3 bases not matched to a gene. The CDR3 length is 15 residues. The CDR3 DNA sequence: TGTGCCAGCAGCCAAGAGGGGACAGCAAATCAGCCCCAGCATTTT. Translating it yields CASSQEGTANQPQHF.

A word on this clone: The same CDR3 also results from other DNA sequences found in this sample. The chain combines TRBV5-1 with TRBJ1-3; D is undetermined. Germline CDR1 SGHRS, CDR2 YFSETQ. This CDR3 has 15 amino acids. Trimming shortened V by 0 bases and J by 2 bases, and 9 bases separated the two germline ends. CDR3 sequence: CASSLDPGAGNTIYF. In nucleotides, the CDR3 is TGCGCCAGCAGCTTGGACCCCGGAGCTGGAAACACCATATATTTT.

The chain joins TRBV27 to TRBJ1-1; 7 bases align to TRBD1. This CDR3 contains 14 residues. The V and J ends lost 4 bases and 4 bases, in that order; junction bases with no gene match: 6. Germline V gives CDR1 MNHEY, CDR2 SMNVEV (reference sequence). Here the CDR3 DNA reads TGTGCCAGCAGTTACAGGGGAGTTGGCACTGAAGCTTTCTTT. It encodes CASSYRGVGTEAFF.

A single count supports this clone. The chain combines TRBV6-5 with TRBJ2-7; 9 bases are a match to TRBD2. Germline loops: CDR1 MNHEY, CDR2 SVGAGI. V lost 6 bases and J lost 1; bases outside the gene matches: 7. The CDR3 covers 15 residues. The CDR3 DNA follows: TGTGCCAGCAGACGGACTAGCGCCGTATCCTACGAGCAGTACTTC. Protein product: CASRRTSAVSYEQYF.

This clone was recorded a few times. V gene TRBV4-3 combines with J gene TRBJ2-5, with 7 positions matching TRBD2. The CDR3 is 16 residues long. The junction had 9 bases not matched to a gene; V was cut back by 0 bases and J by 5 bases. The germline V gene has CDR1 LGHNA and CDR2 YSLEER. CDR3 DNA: TGCGCCAGCAGCCAAGAAGCGGGGCCTCCGAGGGAGACCCAGTACTTC. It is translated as CASSQEAGPPRETQYF.

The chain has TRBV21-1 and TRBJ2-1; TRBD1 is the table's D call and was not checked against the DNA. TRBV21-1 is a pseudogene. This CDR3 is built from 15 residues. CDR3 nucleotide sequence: TGTGCCAGCAGGCCCAAGGACAGGGGTAGCAATGAGCAGTTCTTC. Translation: CASRPKDRGSNEQFF.

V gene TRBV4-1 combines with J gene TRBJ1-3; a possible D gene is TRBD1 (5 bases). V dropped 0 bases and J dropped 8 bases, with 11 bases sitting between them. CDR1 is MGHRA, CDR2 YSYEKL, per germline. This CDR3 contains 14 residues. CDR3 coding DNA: TGCGCCAGCAGCCAAGAGGCAGGGTTGGACACCATATATTTT. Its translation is CASSQEAGLDTIYF.

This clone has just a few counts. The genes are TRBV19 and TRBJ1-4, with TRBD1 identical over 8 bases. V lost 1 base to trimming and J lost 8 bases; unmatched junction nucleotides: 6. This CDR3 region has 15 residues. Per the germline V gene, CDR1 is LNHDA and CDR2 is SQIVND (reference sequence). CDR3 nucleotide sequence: TGTGCCAGTAGTATAGGGACAGGGATAGGAGAAAAACTGTTTTTT. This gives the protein CASSIGTGIGEKLFF.

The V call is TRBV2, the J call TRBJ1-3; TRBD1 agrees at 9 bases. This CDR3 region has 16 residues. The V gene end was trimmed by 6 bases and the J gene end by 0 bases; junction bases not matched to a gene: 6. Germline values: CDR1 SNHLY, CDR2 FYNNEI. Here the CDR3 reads CASSVQGALSGNTIYF. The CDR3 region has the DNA TGTGCCAGCAGCGTACAGGGGGCACTCTCTGGAAACACCATATATTTT.

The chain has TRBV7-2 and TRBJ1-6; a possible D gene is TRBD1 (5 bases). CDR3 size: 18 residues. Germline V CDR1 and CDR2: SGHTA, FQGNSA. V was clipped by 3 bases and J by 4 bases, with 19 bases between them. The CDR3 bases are TGTGCCAGCAGCTTGGCCGGCGGGGGGAATGAGTATAATTCACCCCTCCACTTT. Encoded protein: CASSLAGGGNEYNSPLHF.

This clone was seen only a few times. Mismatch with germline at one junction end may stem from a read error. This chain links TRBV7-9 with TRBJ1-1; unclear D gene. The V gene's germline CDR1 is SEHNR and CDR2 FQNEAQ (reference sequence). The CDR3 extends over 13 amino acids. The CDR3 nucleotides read TGTTCCAGCAGCTCTCTCAGGAACACTGAAGCTTTCTTT. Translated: CSSSSLRNTEAFF.

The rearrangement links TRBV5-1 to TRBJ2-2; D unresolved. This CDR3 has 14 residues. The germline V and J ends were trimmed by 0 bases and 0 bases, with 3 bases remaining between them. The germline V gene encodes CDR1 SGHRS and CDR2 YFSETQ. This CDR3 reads CASSLVANTGELFF. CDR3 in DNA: TGCGCCAGCAGCTTGGTAGCGAACACCGGGGAGCTGTTTTTT.

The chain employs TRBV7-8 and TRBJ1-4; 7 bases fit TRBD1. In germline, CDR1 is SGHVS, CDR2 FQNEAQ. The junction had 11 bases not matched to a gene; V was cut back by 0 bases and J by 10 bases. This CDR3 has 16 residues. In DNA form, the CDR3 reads TGTGCCAGCAGCTTAGCGGGACAGCCCTCTTTGGGAAAACTGTTTTTT. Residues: CASSLAGQPSLGKLFF.

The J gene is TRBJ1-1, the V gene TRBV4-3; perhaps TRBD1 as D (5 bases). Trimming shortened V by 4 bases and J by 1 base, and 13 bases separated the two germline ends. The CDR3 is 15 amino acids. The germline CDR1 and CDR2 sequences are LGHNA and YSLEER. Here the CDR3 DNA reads TGCGCCAGCAGCCCTAGACAGTTCTCGAACACTGAAGCTTTCTTT. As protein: CASSPRQFSNTEAFF.

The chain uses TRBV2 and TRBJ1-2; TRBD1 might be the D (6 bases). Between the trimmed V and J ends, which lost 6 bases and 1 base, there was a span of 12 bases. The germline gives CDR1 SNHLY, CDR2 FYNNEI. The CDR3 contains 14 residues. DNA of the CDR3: TGTGCCAGCAGGGAGAGGACAGATAACTATGGCTACACCTTC. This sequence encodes CASRERTDNYGYTF.